One and the same sample provided the 17 T cell receptor beta chains below, sequenced in a study of shared clonotypes between healthy human individuals. CD45RO-negative cells were positively selected for CCR7, leaving out terminally differentiated effector memory CD45RA+ cells. Sequencing used immunoSEQ multiplex PCR; TCRdb keeps in-frame clones, though not all of them. The sample has about 2 million clones, approximately 94% seen once; the top ten hold 1.2%. The sequenced sample was naive CD8+ T cells sorted from blood. These receptors were obtained from a man aged 18 to 29 in good health.

The genes are TRBV5-1 and TRBJ2-7; 7 bases line up with TRBD1. Per germline, CDR1 SGHRS and CDR2 YFSETQ. CDR3 length: 17 amino acids. V lost 4 bases to trimming and J lost 1 base; unmatched junction nucleotides: 14. The CDR3 reads CASSQRQGRGTSYEQYF. CDR3 nucleotide sequence: TGCGCCAGCAGCCAACGACAGGGCAGAGGAACATCCTACGAGCAGTACTTC.

The DNA of the CDR3 is TGTGCCAGTAGTATCGGCGGGACCAGCTCCTACGAGCAGTACTTC. It yields the protein CASSIGGTSSYEQYF. This sequence joins TRBV19 and TRBJ2-7, with a possible D match to TRBD2 (6 bases). In germline, CDR1 is LNHDA, CDR2 SQIVND (reference sequence). The CDR3 spans 15 residues. V was shortened by 3 bases and J by 0 bases, with 12 bases between the two germline ends.

The chain recombines TRBV14 with TRBJ2-5; D may be TRBD2 (7 bases). Germline V CDR1 and CDR2: SGHDN, FVKESK. The V gene lost 0 bases and the J gene lost 0 bases, with 14 bases spanning the gap. The CDR3 runs to 17 residues. CDR3 loop: CASSQDTGGRYQETQYF. CDR3 DNA: TGTGCCAGCAGCCAAGATACGGGGGGCAGGTACCAAGAGACCCAGTACTTC. The full variable domain, in which reference TRBV14 and TRBJ2-5 provide the parts outside the CDR3, is EAGVTQFPSHSVIEKGQTVTLRCDPISGHDNLYWYRRVMGKEIKFLLHFVKESKQDESGMPNNRFLAERTGGTYSTLKVQPAELEDSGVYFCASSQDTGGRYQETQYFGPGTRLLVL.

The J gene is TRBJ2-5, the V gene TRBV6-5, with TRBD2 matching over 11 bases. Trimming at V came to 6 bases and at J to 5 bases, leaving 5 bases not matched to a gene. Per germline, CDR1 MNHEY and CDR2 SVGAGI. This CDR3 spans 14 amino acids. In DNA, the CDR3 is TGTGCCAGCAGACTAGCGGGAGCGGGGGAGACCCAGTACTTC. Encoded protein: CASRLAGAGETQYF.

The chain is built from TRBV19 and TRBJ1-6, with D maybe TRBD1 (6 bases). The ends were cut back, 0 bases at V and 14 bases at J, with 17 bases in the middle. In germline, CDR1 is LNHDA, CDR2 SQIVND (reference sequence). This CDR3 has 15 residues. In nucleotides, the CDR3 is TGTGCCAGTAGTATAGATCTGATACAGGGACTGTCCCTCCACTTT. It translates to CASSIDLIQGLSLHF.

The chain employs TRBV9 and TRBJ1-2; D possibly corresponds to TRBD1 (5 bases). This CDR3 comprises 15 residues. Per germline, CDR1 SGDLS and CDR2 YYNGEE. Deletions cut 3 bases from V and 1 base from J, with 13 bases between. CDR3 amino acids: CASSEASGGNYGYTF. CDR3 DNA: TGTGCCAGCAGCGAGGCCTCCGGGGGTAACTATGGCTACACCTTC.

V usage is TRBV28 and J usage is TRBJ1-3; maybe TRBD1 (6 bases). The germline V gene encodes CDR1 MDHEN and CDR2 SYDVKM. Trimming shortened V by 5 bases and J by 2 bases, and 16 bases separated the two germline ends. The CDR3 runs 16 residues. In DNA form, the CDR3 reads TGTGCCAGCAGTCTACAGGGAAGAGGGACTGGAAACACCATATATTTT. This translates into CASSLQGRGTGNTIYF.

The chain links TRBV18 to TRBJ1-5, with 9 bases identical to TRBD1. The CDR3 loop spans 18 amino acids. The V gene's germline CDR1 is KGHSH and CDR2 LQKENI. Germline trimming cut 6 bases from V and 3 bases from J; bases unmatched to any gene: 15. In DNA, the CDR3 is TGTGCCAGCTCTACGTCGCACCCGGACAGGGGACCCAATCAGCCCCAGCATTTT. Translating it yields CASSTSHPDRGPNQPQHF.

The chain recombines TRBV27 with TRBJ2-2; D gene uncertain. Germline loops: CDR1 MNHEY, CDR2 SMNVEV (reference sequence). V was cut by 5 bases and J by 6 bases, with 10 bases left in between. CDR3 length equals 13 residues. This chain's CDR3 is CASSLGPAGELFF. In nucleotides, the CDR3 is TGTGCCAGCAGTCTTGGACCAGCCGGGGAGCTGTTTTTT.

V gene TRBV29-1 combines with J gene TRBJ1-1; D not certain. From germline, CDR1 is SQVTM and CDR2 ANQGSEA. The CDR3 is 12 residues long. The V end was cut by 7 bases, the J end by 5 bases, with 14 bases between. The CDR3: CSALWSTTEAFF. In nucleotides, the CDR3 is TGCAGCGCCCTATGGAGTACTACTGAAGCTTTCTTT.

The chain has TRBV7-2 and TRBJ2-1, with 7 bases fitting TRBD2. Losses at the gene ends were 2 bases for V and 2 bases for J; bases not matched to a gene: 3. The CDR3 loop spans 15 amino acids. The germline gives CDR1 SGHTA, CDR2 FQGNSA. The CDR3: CASSLLAVAYNEQFF. In nucleotides, the CDR3 is TGTGCCAGCAGCTTACTAGCGGTTGCCTACAATGAGCAGTTCTTC.

This sequence joins TRBV20-1 and TRBJ2-7; D unclear. Trimming shortened V by 3 bases and J by 3 bases, and 6 bases separated the two germline ends. The CDR3 spans 11 residues. Germline V gene sequence: CDR1 DFQATT, CDR2 SNEGSKA (reference sequence). DNA for the CDR3: TGCAGTGCTAGTAAAGACTACGAGCAGTACTTC. Translating it yields CSASKDYEQYF.

The CDR3 coding sequence is TGCGCCAGCAGACCGGGACAGGGGTTAGTGCAGTTCTTC. Translated: CASRPGQGLVQFF. The genes are TRBV10-2 and TRBJ2-1; TRBD1 matches 10 bases. Germline loops: CDR1 WSHSY, CDR2 SAAADI. J lost 12 bases, V lost 6 bases, and 8 bases had no gene match. The CDR3 contains 13 residues.

Here the CDR3 reads CASSPGTGLNEQYF. DNA of the CDR3: TGTGCCAGCAGCCCCGGGACAGGACTCAACGAGCAGTACTTC. V usage is TRBV7-2 and J usage is TRBJ2-7, with 8 bases fitting TRBD1. The V gene's germline CDR1 is SGHTA and CDR2 FQGNSA. The V gene end was trimmed by 5 bases and the J gene end by 5 bases; junction bases not matched to a gene: 8. The CDR3 runs 14 residues.

The V gene is TRBV27, the J gene TRBJ2-7; 7 bases are a match to TRBD2. The germline V gene has CDR1 MNHEY and CDR2 SMNVEV (reference sequence). V lost 7 bases and J lost 0; bases outside the gene matches: 15. CDR3 length: 17 residues. This CDR3 reads CASNFLPPAGYSYEQYF. Here the CDR3 DNA reads TGTGCCAGCAACTTCCTCCCCCCAGCGGGGTACTCCTACGAGCAGTACTTC.

In regard to this clone: At one end the junction does not follow the germline gene, possibly because of a read error. This chain connects TRBV7-7 to TRBJ2-5; no clear D. The germline gives CDR1 SSHAT, CDR2 FNYEAQ (reference sequence). The length of the CDR3 is 13 residues. The CDR3 bases are TGTGCTAGCAGCTGGGCAGTCGAAGAGACCCAGTACTTC. Protein product: CASSWAVEETQYF.

This clone was recorded only once. The gene calls are TRBV27 and TRBJ1-6; D is possibly TRBD1 (5 bases). CDR3 size: 13 residues. Trimming took 8 bases from V and 8 from J, leaving 13 bases between them. The germline V gene encodes CDR1 MNHEY and CDR2 SMNVEV (reference sequence). The DNA for the CDR3 is TGTGCCAGCGGGGACCTGGGGGATTCACCCCTCCACTTT. Its protein is CASGDLGDSPLHF.